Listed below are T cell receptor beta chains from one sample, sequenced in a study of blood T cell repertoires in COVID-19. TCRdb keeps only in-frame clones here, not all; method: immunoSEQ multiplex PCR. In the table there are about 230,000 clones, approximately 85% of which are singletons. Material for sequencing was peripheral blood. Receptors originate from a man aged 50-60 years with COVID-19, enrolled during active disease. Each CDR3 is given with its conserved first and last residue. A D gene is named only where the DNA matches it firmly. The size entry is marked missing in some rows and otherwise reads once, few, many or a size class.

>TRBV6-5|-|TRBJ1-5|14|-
CASRGPGMAQPQHF
TGTGCCAGCAGGGGCCCGGGGATGGCCCAGCCCCAGCATTTT
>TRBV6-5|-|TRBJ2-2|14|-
CASSYSRNTGELFF
TGTGCCAGCAGTTACTCGAGGAACACCGGGGAGCTGTTTTTT
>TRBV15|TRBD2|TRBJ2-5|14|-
CATSTRGGRETQYF
TGTGCCACCAGCACCCGGGGGGGCCGAGAGACCCAGTACTTC
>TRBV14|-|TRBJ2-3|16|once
CASSQAGMAYTDTQYF
TGTGCCAGCAGCCAAGCGGGGATGGCTTACACAGATACGCAGTATTTT
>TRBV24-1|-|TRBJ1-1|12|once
CATSDQNTEAFF
TGTGCCACCAGTGACCAGAACACTGAAGCTTTCTTT
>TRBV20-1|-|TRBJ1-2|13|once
CSASSQGNYGYTF
TGCAGTGCTAGTAGTCAGGGCAACTATGGCTACACCTTC
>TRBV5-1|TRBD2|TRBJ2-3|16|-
CASSVGTSSGTDTQYF
TGCGCCAGCAGCGTCGGGACTAGCAGTGGCACAGATACGCAGTATTTT
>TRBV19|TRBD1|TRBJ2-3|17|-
CASRKGTGGISTDTQYF
TGTGCCAGTAGGAAAGGGACAGGGGGAATTAGCACAGATACGCAGTATTTT
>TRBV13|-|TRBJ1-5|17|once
CASSLEATGSSNQPQHF
TGTGCCAGCAGCTTAGAGGCGACAGGCTCTAGCAATCAGCCCCAGCATTTT
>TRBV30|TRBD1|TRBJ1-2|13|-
CAWSRDRPKGYTF
TGTGCCTGGAGTAGGGACAGGCCAAAAGGCTACACCTTC
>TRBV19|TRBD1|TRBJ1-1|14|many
CASSTPGQWNEAFF
TGTGCCAGTAGCACTCCGGGACAGTGGAATGAAGCTTTCTTT
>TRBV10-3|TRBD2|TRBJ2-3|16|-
CAISPSGGTSTDTQYF
TGTGCCATCAGTCCAAGCGGGGGGACTAGCACAGATACGCAGTATTTT
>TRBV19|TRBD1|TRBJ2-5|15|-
CASSIGTGESETQYF
TGTGCCAGTAGTATAGGGACAGGGGAGTCGGAGACCCAGTACTTC
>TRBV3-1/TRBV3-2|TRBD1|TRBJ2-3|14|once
CASSLGTGVDTQYF
TGTGCCAGCAGCCTCGGGACAGGGGTTGATACGCAGTATTTT
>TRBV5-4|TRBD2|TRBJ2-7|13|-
CASRKAGEYEQYF
TGTGCCAGCAGAAAGGCGGGGGAGTACGAGCAGTACTTC
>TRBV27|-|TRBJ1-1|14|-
CASSLLQGNTEAFF
TGTGCCAGCAGTTTACTACAGGGGAACACTGAAGCTTTCTTT
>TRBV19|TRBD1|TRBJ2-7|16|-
CASSLRTGTGSYEQYF
TGTGCCAGTAGCCTAAGGACCGGGACAGGGTCTTACGAGCAGTACTTC
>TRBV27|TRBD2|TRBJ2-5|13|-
CAAAAGGLETQYF
TGTGCCGCAGCGGCCGGGGGGTTAGAGACCCAGTACTTC
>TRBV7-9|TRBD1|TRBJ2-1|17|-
CASSTNRQGLLWDEQFF
TGTGCCAGCAGCACAAATCGACAGGGTCTCCTCTGGGATGAGCAGTTCTTC
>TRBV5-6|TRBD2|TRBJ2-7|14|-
CASSLGQGGLWQYF
TGTGCCAGCAGCTTAGGGCAGGGAGGGTTGTGGCAGTACTTC
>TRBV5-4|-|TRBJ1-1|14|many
CASSPDGRAAEAFF
TGTGCCAGCAGCCCGGATGGGCGGGCGGCTGAAGCTTTCTTT
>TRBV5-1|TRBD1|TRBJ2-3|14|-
CASSRTGRTDTQYF
TGCGCCAGCAGCAGGACAGGTCGCACAGATACGCAGTATTTT
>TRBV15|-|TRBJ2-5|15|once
CATSRLTDTQETQYF
TGTGCCACCAGCCGCCTGACAGATACCCAAGAGACCCAGTACTTC
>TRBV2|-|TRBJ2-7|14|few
CASSRTAFSYEQYF
TGTGCCAGCAGTAGGACAGCCTTTTCCTACGAGCAGTACTTC
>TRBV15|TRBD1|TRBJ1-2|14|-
CATSTGGVKSGYTF
TGTGCCACCAGCACAGGGGGAGTTAAGAGTGGCTACACCTTC
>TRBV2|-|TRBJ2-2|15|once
CASSEHGGDTGELFF
TGTGCCAGCAGTGAACACGGGGGTGACACCGGGGAGCTGTTTTTT
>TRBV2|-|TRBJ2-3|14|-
CASRVRPARDTQYF
TGTGCCAGCAGGGTCCGCCCGGCTAGAGATACGCAGTATTTT
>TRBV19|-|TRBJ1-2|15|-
CASSTRTVLNYGYTF
TGTGCCAGTAGTACTCGGACAGTCCTTAACTATGGCTACACCTTC
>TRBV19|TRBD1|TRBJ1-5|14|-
CASSIRQGHQPQHF
TGTGCCAGTAGTATTCGACAGGGACATCAGCCCCAGCATTTT
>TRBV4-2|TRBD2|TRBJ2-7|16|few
CASSQDSASGGNEQYF
TGTGCCAGCAGCCAAGATTCAGCTAGCGGGGGGAATGAGCAGTACTTC
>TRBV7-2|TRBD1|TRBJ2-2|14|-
CASSTTGGTGELFF
TGTGCCAGCAGTACGACAGGGGGGACCGGGGAGCTGTTTTTT
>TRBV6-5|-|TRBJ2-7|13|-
CASTLSQGGEQYF
TGTGCCAGCACCCTTTCGCAGGGCGGCGAGCAGTACTTC
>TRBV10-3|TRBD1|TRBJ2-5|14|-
CAISNPGGQETQYF
TGTGCCATCAGTAACCCAGGGGGACAAGAGACCCAGTACTTC
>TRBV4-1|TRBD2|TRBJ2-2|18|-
CASSLWTSGGPNTGELFF
TGCGCCAGCAGCCTCTGGACTAGCGGGGGTCCGAACACCGGGGAGCTGTTTTTT
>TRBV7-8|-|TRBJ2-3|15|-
CASSPIRDFPSTQYF
TGTGCCAGCAGTCCAATAAGGGACTTCCCGAGCACGCAGTATTTT
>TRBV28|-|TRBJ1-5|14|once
CASSLRTGNQPQHF
TGTGCCAGCAGTTTGAGAACAGGCAATCAGCCCCAGCATTTT
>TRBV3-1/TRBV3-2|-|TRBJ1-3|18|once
CASSQDGGAGPTGNTIYF
TGTGCCAGCAGCCAAGACGGGGGGGCAGGGCCTACTGGAAACACCATATATTTT
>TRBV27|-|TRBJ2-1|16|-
CASSTSQESSYNEQFF
TGTGCCAGCAGTACATCACAGGAAAGCTCCTACAATGAGCAGTTCTTC
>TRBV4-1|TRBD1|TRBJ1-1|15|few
CASSQMGQLGTEAFF
TGCGCCAGCAGCCAGATGGGACAGCTGGGCACTGAAGCTTTCTTT
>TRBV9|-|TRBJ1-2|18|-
CASSVAPGYAIAKYGYTF
TGTGCCAGCAGCGTAGCTCCAGGGTATGCGATAGCTAAATATGGCTACACCTTC
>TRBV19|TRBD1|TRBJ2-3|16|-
CASSPRQGARTDTQYF
TGTGCCAGTAGTCCGAGACAGGGGGCAAGGACAGATACGCAGTATTTT
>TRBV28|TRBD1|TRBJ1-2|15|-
CASSQLGQGLMNYTF
TGTGCCAGCAGCCAACTGGGACAGGGTCTAATGAACTACACCTTC
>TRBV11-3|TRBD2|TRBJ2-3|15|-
CASSFGLGGTDTQYF
TGTGCCAGCAGCTTCGGACTAGGAGGCACAGATACGCAGTATTTT
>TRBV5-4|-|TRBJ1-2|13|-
CASSLDRAYGYTF
TGTGCCAGCAGCTTGGACAGGGCCTATGGCTACACCTTC
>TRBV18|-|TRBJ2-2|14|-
CASSPLVATGELFF
TGTGCCAGCTCACCGCTTGTAGCCACCGGGGAGCTGTTTTTT
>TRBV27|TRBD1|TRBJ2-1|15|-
CASSGSGQGLGEQFF
TGTGCCAGCAGTGGATCGGGACAGGGGCTAGGTGAGCAGTTCTTC
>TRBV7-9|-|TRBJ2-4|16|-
CASSLGFRGTKNIQYF
TGTGCCAGCAGCTTAGGGTTTCGGGGTACCAAAAACATTCAGTACTTC
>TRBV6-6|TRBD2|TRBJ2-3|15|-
CASRRSGGGTDTQYF
TGTGCCAGCAGACGTAGCGGGGGCGGCACAGATACGCAGTATTTT
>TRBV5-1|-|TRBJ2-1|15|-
CASSWVTRLDNEQFF
TGCGCCAGCAGCTGGGTGACTAGATTGGACAATGAGCAGTTCTTC
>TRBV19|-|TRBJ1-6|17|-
CASSIRQGSSYNSPLHF
TGTGCCAGTAGTATACGGCAGGGAAGCTCCTATAATTCACCCCTCCACTTT
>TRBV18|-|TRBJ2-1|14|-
CASSRQGGPGEQFF
TGTGCCAGCTCACGCCAGGGGGGACCGGGTGAGCAGTTCTTC
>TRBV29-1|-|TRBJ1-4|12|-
CSIWTVGEKLFF
TGCAGCATATGGACAGTGGGGGAAAAACTGTTTTTT
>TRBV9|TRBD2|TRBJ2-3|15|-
CASSVAAGGTDTQYF
TGTGCCAGCAGCGTAGCAGCGGGGGGGACAGATACGCAGTATTTT
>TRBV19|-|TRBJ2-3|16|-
CASKFTGQQLTSTQYF
TGTGCCAGTAAGTTCACCGGACAACAACTTACATCTACGCAGTATTTT
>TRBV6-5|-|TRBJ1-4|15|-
CASSYSLGARSLLFF
TGTGCCAGCAGTTACTCCTTGGGGGCCCGTTCGTTGCTGTTTTTT